This is a list of T cell receptor beta chains from one sample in a study of T cell repertoires in cytomegalovirus infection. One entry per CDR3 protein results from TCRdb running MiXCR on the reads. Among approximately 300,000 distinct CDR3 sequences listed, around 25% were seen once. Their antigens are not known. The source material was cultured PBMCs, sampled from culture after CMV antigen stimulation. The receptors were sampled from a human donor in good health (CMV status not recorded). Some clones in this sample may be carry-over from other donors' samples. CDR3s include the opening cysteine and the closing phenylalanine or tryptophan. The D gene is left open where the match is weak. The size of a clone is reported for some rows only, either as once, few or many, or as a class for expanded clones.

D gene	V gene	J gene	clone size	CDR3 protein	CDR3 DNA
NA	TRBV6-1	TRBJ1-3	NA	CASSEGGSAGNTIYF	TGTGCCAGCAGTGAGGGGGGCAGCGCTGGAAACACCATATATTTT
TRBD1	TRBV6-6	TRBJ2-3	NA	CASARQGMGFLSDTQYF	TGTGCCAGTGCACGACAGGGGATGGGATTTCTCTCAGATACGCAGTATTTT
NA	TRBV20-1	TRBJ2-7	few	CSALPRDEYEQYF	TGCAGTGCTTTGCCCCGGGACGAATACGAGCAGTACTTC
TRBD1	TRBV4-1	TRBJ1-1	NA	CASSQYLTGGTEAFF	TGCGCCAGCAGCCAGTACTTGACAGGGGGCACTGAAGCTTTCTTT
NA	TRBV4-3	TRBJ2-6	NA	CASSQDPAGHGANVLTF	TGCGCCAGCAGCCAAGATCCAGCAGGGCATGGGGCCAACGTCCTGACTTTC
TRBD1	TRBV6-1	TRBJ1-1	NA	CASCAGTEGNTEAFF	TGTGCCAGCTGCGCCGGGACAGAAGGGAACACTGAAGCTTTCTTT
TRBD1	TRBV7-2	TRBJ2-5	many	CASSPGTVETQYF	TGTGCCAGCAGCCCTGGGACAGTCGAGACCCAGTACTTC
NA	TRBV6-2/TRBV6-3	TRBJ2-3	NA	CASNDQQGTAQYF	TGTGCCAGCAATGACCAGCAGGGAACAGCGCAGTATTTT
NA	TRBV27	TRBJ2-5	NA	CASARDTQETQYF	TGTGCCAGCGCCCGGGACACACAAGAGACCCAGTACTTC
NA	TRBV27	TRBJ2-1	NA	CASRKGRLVSSYNEQFF	TGTGCCAGCAGGAAAGGTAGACTCGTCAGCTCCTACAATGAGCAGTTCTTC
NA	TRBV4-3	TRBJ2-1	few	CASSQEGGRVAYNEQFF	TGCGCCAGCAGCCAAGAAGGAGGGCGCGTCGCCTACAATGAGCAGTTCTTC
TRBD1	TRBV19	TRBJ1-5	NA	CASSIGTGSNQPQHF	TGTGCCAGTAGTATAGGGACAGGGAGCAATCAGCCCCAGCATTTT
NA	TRBV11-2	TRBJ2-1	many	CASSLDITSHNEQFF	TGTGCCAGCAGCTTAGATATTACTAGCCACAATGAGCAGTTCTTC
NA	TRBV5-4	TRBJ2-2	few	CASSLGGRGELFF	TGTGCCAGCAGCTTGGGGGGCAGGGGGGAGCTGTTTTTT
TRBD2	TRBV20-1	TRBJ2-1	NA	CSARLILAGDHNEQFF	TGCAGTGCTAGACTGATACTAGCGGGCGATCACAATGAGCAGTTCTTC
TRBD2	TRBV4-3	TRBJ2-1	NA	CASSQQGLNNQQFF	TGCGCCAGCAGCCAACAGGGACTAAACAATCAGCAGTTCTTC
TRBD1	TRBV19	TRBJ1-5	NA	CASTPGQSNQPQHF	TGTGCCAGTACCCCGGGACAGAGCAATCAGCCCCAGCATTTT
NA	TRBV29-1	TRBJ2-3	few	CSVEAQGSTDTQYF	TGCAGCGTTGAAGCCCAGGGTAGCACAGATACGCAGTATTTT
TRBD2	TRBV7-2	TRBJ2-2	many	CASSLALASGRAGELFF	TGTGCCAGCAGCTTAGCGCTTGCTAGCGGGAGGGCCGGGGAGCTGTTTTTT
NA	TRBV12-3/TRBV12-4	TRBJ2-1	NA	CASSLARTYSYNEQFF	TGTGCCAGCAGTTTAGCCCGGACCTACTCCTACAATGAGCAGTTCTTC
TRBD2	TRBV11-2	TRBJ2-1	few	CASSLALGGVREQFF	TGTGCCAGCAGCTTAGCTCTCGGGGGGGTGCGGGAGCAGTTCTTC
TRBD1	TRBV7-2	TRBJ2-1	many	CASSLGELGTGSEQFF	TGTGCCAGCAGCTTAGGGGAGTTGGGGACAGGGAGTGAGCAGTTCTTC
TRBD1	TRBV4-1	TRBJ1-1	few	CASSQGQGSLGTEAFF	TGCGCCAGCAGCCAGGGACAGGGGTCGCTGGGTACTGAAGCTTTCTTT
TRBD1	TRBV7-1	TRBJ2-1	NA	CASSYPFIRDRTNNEQFF	TGTGCCAGCAGCTACCCCTTCATCCGGGACAGGACAAACAATGAGCAGTTCTTC
TRBD2	TRBV4-1	TRBJ2-1	few	CASSLIGLAGDSEQFF	TGCGCCAGCAGCCTTATCGGCCTAGCGGGAGACAGTGAGCAGTTCTTC
NA	TRBV7-4	TRBJ2-5	NA	CASSLGLDPEWYQETQYF	TGTGCCAGCAGCTTAGGGCTGGATCCGGAATGGTACCAAGAGACCCAGTACTTC
TRBD1	TRBV6-1	TRBJ1-2	few	CASSESRTGRMGGYTF	TGTGCCAGCAGTGAATCTAGGACAGGGCGAATGGGTGGCTACACCTTC
NA	TRBV27	TRBJ2-2	NA	CASSTSTGTGELFF	NA
TRBD2	TRBV10-3	TRBJ2-2	NA	CAISDSREVTGELFF	TGTGCCATCAGTGATAGTCGGGAGGTCACCGGGGAGCTGTTTTTT
NA	TRBV7-2	TRBJ1-1	many	CASSLAGENTEAFF	TGTGCCAGCAGCTTAGCAGGGGAGAACACTGAAGCTTTCTTT
NA	TRBV7-8	TRBJ2-4	NA	CASSSYRETKNIQYF	TGTGCCAGCAGCAGTTACAGGGAAACCAAAAACATTCAGTACTTC
TRBD1	TRBV6-2/TRBV6-3	TRBJ2-7	NA	CASKTKGGPNEQYF	TGTGCCAGCAAGACCAAAGGGGGCCCGAACGAGCAGTACTTC
TRBD2	TRBV6-6	TRBJ2-3	few	CASSYLPAGVADTQYF	TGTGCCAGCAGTTACTTGCCAGCGGGAGTAGCGGATACGCAGTATTTT
TRBD1	TRBV7-2	TRBJ1-2	many	CASSPRQGNYGYTF	TGTGCCAGCAGCCCCCGACAGGGAAACTATGGCTACACCTTC
NA	TRBV7-2	TRBJ1-2	few	CASSLTGTDGYTF	TGTGCCAGCAGCTTAACAGGAACCGATGGCTACACCTTC
NA	TRBV2	TRBJ2-7	NA	CASSNPSEQYF	TGTGCCAGCAGTAACCCTAGCGAGCAGTACTTC
TRBD2	TRBV7-9	TRBJ2-5	NA	CASSSNRGSPGLAGGRETQYF	TGTGCCAGCAGCTCTAATCGGGGAAGCCCCGGGCTAGCGGGAGGGAGAGAGACCCAGTACTTC
TRBD1	TRBV28	TRBJ1-1	NA	CASRYRQGTIQKYTEAFF	TGTGCCAGCAGGTATCGACAGGGGACCATCCAGAAATACACTGAAGCTTTCTTT
TRBD2	TRBV7-9	TRBJ2-4	NA	CASSSTRLAGGSGKNIQYF	TGTGCCAGCAGCTCAACCCGGCTAGCGGGAGGATCTGGCAAAAACATTCAGTACTTC
NA	TRBV20-1	TRBJ2-7	few	CSAIVGGYEQYF	TGCAGTGCTATTGTCGGGGGCTACGAGCAGTACTTC
NA	TRBV7-2	TRBJ2-3	many	CASSSRLGGEADTQYF	TGTGCCAGCAGCTCCCGACTAGGGGGGGAGGCAGATACGCAGTATTTT
NA	TRBV7-3	TRBJ2-3	many	CASSLWGEDTQYF	TGTGCCAGCAGCTTATGGGGGGAAGATACGCAGTATTTT
NA	TRBV7-6	TRBJ1-1	NA	CASSPPRINTEAFF	TGTGCCAGCAGCCCTCCAAGAATAAACACTGAAGCTTTCTTT
NA	TRBV2	TRBJ2-1	NA	CASSGTPYNEQFF	TGTGCCAGCAGCGGGACCCCGTACAATGAGCAGTTCTTC
NA	TRBV6-2/TRBV6-3	TRBJ1-2	NA	CASSYKGSIYGYTF	TGTGCCAGCAGTTATAAGGGGTCGATCTATGGCTACACCTTC
TRBD1	TRBV2	TRBJ1-1	many	CASRRGTGGGADTEAFF	TGTGCCAGCAGGAGGGGGACAGGGGGCGGCGCGGACACTGAAGCTTTCTTT
NA	TRBV10-3	TRBJ1-1	NA	CAISEWQNTEAFF	TGTGCCATCAGTGAATGGCAGAACACTGAAGCTTTCTTT
TRBD1	TRBV19	TRBJ2-3	few	CASSTQGLVTDTQYF	TGTGCCAGTAGTACACAGGGGCTCGTCACAGATACGCAGTATTTT
TRBD1	TRBV19	TRBJ1-6	few	CASRGGQNNSPLHF	TGTGCCAGTAGGGGGGGACAGAATAATTCACCCCTCCACTTT
NA	TRBV19	TRBJ2-3	few	CASSIEGFTDTQYF	TGTGCCAGTAGTATAGAAGGCTTCACAGATACGCAGTATTTT